The sequence of this T cell receptor (beta chain) was determined in a study of blood T cell repertoires in COVID-19 (TCRdb year 2020). Some background on the complete study: Collaborator samples came from the United States, Italy and Spain and covered acute and convalescent phases of COVID-19. Where available, HLA class I and class II types were taken from metadata supplied by the sample provider and were not determined by assay-based typing. Subjects who had been exposed to COVID-19, were actively infected with it, or had recovered from it provided the deeply sampled blood TCRbeta repertoires that made up the dataset. The repertoires were released in a freely available public database meant as a resource for research on the immune response to SARS-CoV-2. The sample metadata nearly always contained a de-identified subject ID, COVID-19 status, age in years and sex. Samples came from the ongoing ImmuneRACE study (first 160 participants) plus 1,254 subjects from 6 global collaborators. The material from the prospective study consisted of cDNA or gDNA derived from T cells, B-cell-depleted T cells, or PBMCs.

TCRbeta CDR3 regions were amplified from genomic DNA using the immunoSEQ Assay, a bias-controlled multiplex PCR. Turning to the authors' computational methods: Nucleated cell counts per sample were estimated from amplification of reference gene primers within the assay. Sequence reads were collapsed and filtered to measure the absolute abundance of every unique TCRbeta CDR3 rearrangement. For each sample, productive Simpson clonality was calculated as the square root of Simpson's diversity index over productive rearrangements. The clones in this table, taken by TCRdb from immuneACCESS, are in-frame only. Not every clone is retained; where verified, under half of the shortfall comes from an unresolved V gene, and the cause of the rest is unknown. From that table come the V and J calls and clone size; the DNA was used to work out D and trimming. The sample contains about 280,000 clones, 83% of them found a single time. Approximately 9% of the sample is held by the ten biggest clonotypes.

Of note for this clone: Its antigen is still unknown. It has no much larger one-base neighbor in the sample; base qualities were not kept.

Including cysteine and phenylalanine, the CDR3 has 14 amino acids. The read is trimmed to its CDR3 DNA, 42 bases read in frame from base 1. Looking up the germline V gene yields CDR1 MDHEN and CDR2 SYDVKM. Trimming costs V 8 bases and J 0 bases, and their ends lie 8 bases apart. A second Seattle source provided samples from volunteer blood donors who had recovered from COVID-19. The collaborating institutions used their own protocols to collect whole blood in K2EDTA tubes. Collaborator samples were shipped for TCRbeta analysis as frozen whole blood, isolated PBMCs, or DNA extracted from either sample type. What the work shows at the level of the full study, not this receptor alone: How much clinical and demographic metadata was included differed by source and by participant, and the metadata was provided uncurated.

Sequenced input: peripheral blood. This receptor was taken from a woman between 50 and 59 years old who had recovered from COVID-19. The rearranged segments are TRBV28 and TRBJ2-6; no D segment can be confidently identified. The CDR3 reads CASEANSGANVLTF. The DNA sequence follows: TGTGCCAGCGAGGCCAACTCTGGGGCCAACGTCCTGACTTTC. The full variable domain, completed from the reference TRBV28 and TRBJ2-6 proteins outside the CDR3, reads DVKVTQSSRYLVKRTGEKVFLECVQDMDHENMFWYRQDPGLGLRLIYFSYDVKMKEKGDIPEGYSVSREKKERFSLILESASTNQTSMYLCASEANSGANVLTFGAGSRLTVL.